This T cell receptor beta chain derives from a study of cytomegalovirus exposure and HLA in healthy donors. Primers for the PCR totalled 60 Vbeta and 13 Jbeta. Profiled with immunoSEQ multiplex PCR; TCRdb holds only in-frame clones, not every one. The sample contains roughly 180,000 clones, 84% of which appear only once. As to this clone: What it binds is unknown.

Broader study findings: Researchers reported in a later analysis that a missense DCLRE1C variant was tied to TCR beta V- and J-gene trimming. Analyses of presence and absence presupposed an approximately uniform sequencing depth across donors. Among TCR beta chains of equal frequency, HLA-associated ones were more clonally expanded in a later analysis.

Though probably carrying unrecorded immune exposures, donors were nominally healthy at sampling. CDR1 and CDR2 from the germline V gene are LNHDA and SQIVND (reference sequence). CDR3 length: 17 amino acids. V was clipped by 5 bases and J by 4 bases, with 23 bases between them. Sequencing was carried out using PBMCs. V gene TRBV19 combines with J gene TRBJ1-2, with D possibly matching TRBD1 (5 bases). This TCR was recovered from a boy aged 5-17 years in good health and CMV-seronegative. CDR3 sequence reads: CASSSHDWTGGGYGYTF. The CDR3, as DNA: TGTGCCAGTAGTTCACACGATTGGACTGGCGGGGGCTATGGCTACACCTTC.